Listed here is a single TCR beta chain. The antigen is unknown. The junction and the germline gene differ at one end; a read error may be behind it. Germline V CDR1 and CDR2: SGHAT, FQNNGV. CDR3 length: 19 amino acids. The data originate from a study of tumor and adjacent non-tumor tissue in lung cancer. Broader study findings: Normal lung showed higher cumulative top 100 clone frequency than tumor.

TCRbeta libraries were built with three rounds of nested PCR, modified from ARM-PCR. TCRdb re-called the multiplex PCR reads through MiXCR, storing one row per CDR3 protein. The table includes 69,000 or so distinct CDR3 sequences, more than 70% detected once. This sample's RNA came from whole unsorted tissue. The clonotype comes from a man aged 55 to 69 with non-small cell lung cancer. The chain combines TRBV11-2 with TRBJ2-1; 7 positions match TRBD2. Source material: lung tumor tissue. CDR3 loop: CDSSSLGLVKRWGTNEQFF. The CDR3 DNA reads as TGCGACAGCAGCTCCCTTGGACTAGTGAAAAGGTGGGGAACTAATGAGCAGTTCTTC.